This is a list of T cell receptor beta chains from one sample in a study of T-cell memory formation after mild COVID-19. MiXCR, applied by TCRdb to the 5' RACE reads, yields one record per CDR3 protein. The sample records roughly 200,000 distinct CDR3 sequences, 16% being singletons. Input material: PBMCs or a T cell subset sorted from them (not recorded which). These receptors originate from an adult woman who had mild COVID-19 (a few samples of this study predate the infection). Cell type and time point are not known. CDR3s include the opening cysteine and the closing phenylalanine or tryptophan. The order of the fields is D gene, V gene, J gene, CDR3 protein. D genes are given only for firm matches.

-	TRBV5-1	TRBJ1-5	CASSLWSGGQPQHF
-	TRBV5-1	TRBJ2-1	CASSLVASSYNEQFF
-	TRBV7-2	TRBJ2-5	CASSLVVTEGGGAQETQYF
-	TRBV5-1	TRBJ2-7	CASSLTGWSDEQYF
-	TRBV7-2	TRBJ2-3	CASSQRVLTDTQYF
TRBD1	TRBV5-1	TRBJ1-5	CASSWGQGANQPQHF
-	TRBV5-6	TRBJ1-1	CASSLRGRTEAFF
-	TRBV4-1	TRBJ2-7	CASSSPSRTQANEQYF
-	TRBV9	TRBJ1-4	CASSVDGNVNEKLFF
-	TRBV5-1	TRBJ1-3	CASSLAVRGDTIYF
-	TRBV20-1	TRBJ2-4	CSARHDKNIQYF
-	TRBV5-4	TRBJ2-7	CASSSGTSYEQYF
TRBD1	TRBV7-2	TRBJ1-6	CASSSGTGMNSPLHF
TRBD1	TRBV20-1	TRBJ2-2	CSALGQAANTGELFF
-	TRBV4-3	TRBJ2-2	CASSQRGGGTNTGELFF
TRBD1	TRBV6-1	TRBJ2-7	CASSDLRQGAALRGQYF
-	TRBV6-1	TRBJ2-7	CASSLTGNPYEQYF
-	TRBV12-5	TRBJ1-1	CASGTDRLYTEAFF
-	TRBV20-1	TRBJ1-5	CSAREVGRVEQPQHF
TRBD1	TRBV6-1	TRBJ2-1	CASSEGQGVYNEQFF
-	TRBV12-3/TRBV12-4	TRBJ1-5	CASSLEAAGQPQHF
-	TRBV4-1	TRBJ2-5	CASSQAGGRETQYF
-	TRBV6-2/TRBV6-3	TRBJ1-2	CASSPAGYSTPMDGYTF
-	TRBV18	TRBJ2-3	CASSYLRALQNGIQNTQYF
-	TRBV12-3/TRBV12-4	TRBJ2-3	CASSFWATDTQYF
-	TRBV6-2/TRBV6-3	TRBJ2-7	CASSDGGSYEQYF
-	TRBV9	TRBJ2-2	CASSARLLNTGELFF
-	TRBV12-3/TRBV12-4	TRBJ2-7	CASISDKSYEQYF
-	TRBV20-1	TRBJ2-3	CSAPVSISTDTQYF
TRBD1	TRBV12-3/TRBV12-4	TRBJ1-6	CASSGQGSNSPLHF
-	TRBV7-8	TRBJ1-4	CASSPRRVSTNEKLFF
TRBD2	TRBV29-1	TRBJ2-1	CSVDVGLATDEQFF
TRBD2	TRBV6-6	TRBJ2-3	CASSWREGGDTQYF
-	TRBV29-1	TRBJ2-5	CSVSWEGRGKTQYF
TRBD1	TRBV19	TRBJ2-5	CASSIDRGKTQYF
TRBD1	TRBV18	TRBJ1-2	CASSPDRVGPYGYTF
TRBD2	TRBV5-5	TRBJ2-7	CASSPSGPTYEQYF
-	TRBV7-8	TRBJ2-6	CASSLLRTVGANVLTF
-	TRBV20-1	TRBJ1-5	CSAMEGIQPQHF
-	TRBV15	TRBJ1-1	CATSSYYRDTEAFF
-	TRBV6-5	TRBJ1-1	CASSYPRTAGMNTEAFF
-	TRBV12-3/TRBV12-4	TRBJ2-1	CASSQDTYNEQFF
-	TRBV12-3/TRBV12-4	TRBJ1-1	CASRKQGQNTEAFF
TRBD1	TRBV10-3	TRBJ2-7	CAISGRGWYEQYF
TRBD2	TRBV5-5	TRBJ2-1	CASSPPGLAYNEQFF
TRBD1	TRBV9	TRBJ2-1	CASSDGTVAINEQFF
-	TRBV5-5	TRBJ2-7	CASSFLGGTSSYEQYF
-	TRBV24-1	TRBJ2-1	CATSDLGGVYNEQFF
TRBD2	TRBV2	TRBJ2-5	CASSAASGEVQETQYF
-	TRBV7-2	TRBJ2-7	CASSLRTGRDGEQYF
TRBD2	TRBV4-1	TRBJ2-4	CASSQGLAGGRAKNIQYF
-	TRBV6-2/TRBV6-3	TRBJ2-3	CAIRDSPSTDTQYF
TRBD1	TRBV24-1	TRBJ2-1	CATSSDRANEQFF
-	TRBV7-9	TRBJ2-3	CASSLGRTESDTQYF
-	TRBV20-1	TRBJ1-6	CSNGGNNSPLHF
TRBD1	TRBV7-2	TRBJ1-5	CASSLDGQGNQPQHF
TRBD2	TRBV7-8	TRBJ2-6	CASSFTSGGFSGANVLTF
-	TRBV12-3/TRBV12-4	TRBJ2-5	CASSLRAEQETQYF
-	TRBV27	TRBJ2-2	CASSPKGPGATGELFF
-	TRBV5-4	TRBJ2-5	CASSRDEETQYF